This T cell receptor beta chain was sequenced for a study of blood T cell repertoires in COVID-19. CDR1 is SGHDN, CDR2 FVKESK, per germline. V was shortened by 0 bases and J by 4 bases, with 18 bases between the two germline ends. This CDR3 has 18 residues. Method: immunoSEQ multiplex PCR; TCRdb's copy keeps in-frame clones and lacks some. This sample has roughly 200,000 clones, with 85% found just once. Residents of 20 to 25 US areas, aged roughly 18 to 89 years, made up the participants. The chain joins TRBV14 to TRBJ2-2; D possibly corresponds to TRBD1 (5 bases). Sequences were obtained from PBMCs or T cells enriched from blood (not recorded which). The origin of this receptor is a man in his forties who had recovered from COVID-19. Here the CDR3 reads CASSQDLRVGVGTGELFF. In DNA, the CDR3 is TGTGCCAGCAGCCAAGATCTCAGGGTCGGCGTGGGCACCGGGGAGCTGTTTTTT.